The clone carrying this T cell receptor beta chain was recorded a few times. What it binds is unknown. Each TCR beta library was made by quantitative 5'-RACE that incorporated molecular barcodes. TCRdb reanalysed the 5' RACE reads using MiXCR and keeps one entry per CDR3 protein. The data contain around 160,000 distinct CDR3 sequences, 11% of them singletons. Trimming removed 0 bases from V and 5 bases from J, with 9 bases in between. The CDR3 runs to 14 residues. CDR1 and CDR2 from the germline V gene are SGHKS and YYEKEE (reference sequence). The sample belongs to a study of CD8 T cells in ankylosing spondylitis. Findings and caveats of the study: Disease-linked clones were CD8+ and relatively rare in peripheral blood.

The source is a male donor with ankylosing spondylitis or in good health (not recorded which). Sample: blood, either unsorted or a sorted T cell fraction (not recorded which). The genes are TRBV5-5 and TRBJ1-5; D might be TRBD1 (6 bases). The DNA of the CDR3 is TGTGCCAGCAGCTTGGTAGCAGGGGATCAGCCCCAGCATTTT. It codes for CASSLVAGDQPQHF.